The present entry profiles one T cell receptor (beta chain) with its context. The data were obtained in a study of T cell changes during pregnancy in multiple sclerosis. This CDR3 is built from 16 residues. CDR1 and CDR2 (germline): LNHDA, SQIVND (reference sequence). V shed 5 bases, J shed 8 bases, and the junction held 7 bases outside the gene matches. Here immunoSEQ multiplex PCR was the method, and the copy in TCRdb shows in-frame clones only, minus some. The sample consists of 69,000 or so clones, almost 95% of them appearing once. This chain links TRBV19 with TRBJ2-1; 15 bases match TRBD2. Sequences were derived from peripheral blood, sampled before pregnancy. The clonotype originates from a female donor with multiple sclerosis, enrolled in a pregnancy study. The DNA of the CDR3 is TGTGCCAGTAGTGCCGGGACTAGCGGGAGGTTCGATGAGCAGTTCTTC. Translating it yields CASSAGTSGRFDEQFF.